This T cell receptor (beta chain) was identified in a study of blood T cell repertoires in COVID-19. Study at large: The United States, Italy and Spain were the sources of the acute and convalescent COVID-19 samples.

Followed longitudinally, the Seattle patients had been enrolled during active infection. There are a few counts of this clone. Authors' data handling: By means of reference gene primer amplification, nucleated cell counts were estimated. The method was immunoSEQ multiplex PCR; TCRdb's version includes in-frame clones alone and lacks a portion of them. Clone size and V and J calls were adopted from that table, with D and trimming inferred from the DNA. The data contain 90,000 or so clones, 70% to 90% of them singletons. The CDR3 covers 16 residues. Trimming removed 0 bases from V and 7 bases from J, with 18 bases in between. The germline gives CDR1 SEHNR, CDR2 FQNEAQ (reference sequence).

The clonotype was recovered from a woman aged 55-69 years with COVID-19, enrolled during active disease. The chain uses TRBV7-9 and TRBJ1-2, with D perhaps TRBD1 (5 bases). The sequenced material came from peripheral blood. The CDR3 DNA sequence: TGTGCCAGCAGCTTAGCCGGGACTGCGATGGTCGGTGGCTACACCTTC. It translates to CASSLAGTAMVGGYTF.